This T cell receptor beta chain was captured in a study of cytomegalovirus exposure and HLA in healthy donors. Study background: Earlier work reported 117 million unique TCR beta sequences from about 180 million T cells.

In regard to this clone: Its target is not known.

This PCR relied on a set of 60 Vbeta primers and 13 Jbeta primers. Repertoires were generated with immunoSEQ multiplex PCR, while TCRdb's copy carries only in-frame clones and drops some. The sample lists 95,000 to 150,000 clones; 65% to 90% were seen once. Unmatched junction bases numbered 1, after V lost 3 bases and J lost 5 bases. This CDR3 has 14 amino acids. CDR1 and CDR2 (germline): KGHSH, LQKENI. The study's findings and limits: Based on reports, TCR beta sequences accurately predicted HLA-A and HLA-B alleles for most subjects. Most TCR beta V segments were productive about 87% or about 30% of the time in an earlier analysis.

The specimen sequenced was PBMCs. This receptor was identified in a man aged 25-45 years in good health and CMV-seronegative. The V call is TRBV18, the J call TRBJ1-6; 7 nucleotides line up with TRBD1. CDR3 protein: CASSPGQNNSPLHF. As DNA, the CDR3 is TGTGCCAGCTCACCGGGACAGAATAATTCACCCCTCCACTTT.